This TCR beta chain was obtained from a study of tumor-infiltrating lymphocytes in primary liver carcinoma (dated by TCRdb to the late 2010s). Context from the whole study: Of the five patients, three men and two women aged 30 to 69 years, four had hepatocellular carcinoma and one had combined HCC and intrahepatic cholangiocarcinoma. TCRbeta repertoire sequencing covered some 35 specimens from 5 patients: 25 tumor regions, 5 adjacent noncancerous liver tissues and 5 peripheral blood samples. The tumors of the five patients were staged as T1-T3 N0M0, with maximum diameters ranging from about 4 to 10 cm. For each liver tumor, the study sampled five regions along with adjacent normal tissue and blood, and applied TCRbeta repertoire sequencing, expression microarrays and whole-exome sequencing. High reproducibility was observed for the technical replicate repertoires, with mean shared-clone rates around 0.89 and correlation coefficients above 0.98. Each sample produced about 3.5 to 7.13 million productive TCRbeta reads, and read depth showed no significant difference between tissue types.

Using a constant-region primer and ProtoScript II reverse transcriptase, TCRbeta-specific cDNA was reverse-transcribed from approximately 500 ng total RNA. The TCRbeta libraries were prepared through three rounds of nested multiplex PCR following a slightly modified ARM-PCR procedure. Each of the first two PCR rounds ran for approximately 9 cycles using multiplex TRBV1-TRBV30 forward primers together with a Cbeta reverse primer. A final 25-cycle PCR with Deep VentR polymerase added sample barcodes and Illumina adapters. Amplicons of 200-500 bp were gel-purified with a QIAquick gel extraction kit before sequencing. An Illumina HiSeq 2500 was used to sequence the TCRbeta amplicons, generating 250-bp paired-end reads. For the original study's pipeline: Trimmomatic v0.33 was used to quality-trim the reads, and FLASH v1.2.11 was used to merge paired reads so that full CDR3 sequences could be recovered. MiGEC v1.2.1b assigned V, D and J germline segments to the rearranged TCRbeta sequences. Clonotype statistics and Shannon-Wiener diversity indices were calculated with VDJtools v1.0.0. Except for diversity analysis, only the 250 most abundant clonotypes of each sample were used in subsequent analyses to reduce sampling bias. The public reads were reprocessed in TCRdb via fastp at Q25 and MiXCR, keeping in-frame beta chains. Every distinct CDR3 protein forms one entry, paired with its most common genes and DNA. In this record, the V and J calls reflect TCRdb's handling and not the investigators' own analysis. The sample table lists about 96,000 distinct CDR3 sequences, roughly 70% of them with a count of one. The top ten clonotypes cover 25% to 35% of the sample.

Total RNA and DNA were co-extracted from about 20-30 mg of bulk tissue with the AllPrep DNA/RNA mini kit, without cell sorting. Between late 2015 and March 2016, 4 or 5 patients in China with histopathologically diagnosed primary liver carcinoma had surgical resection. Chronic HBV infection was present in the patients, and the patients were treatment-naive at sampling. Fresh tumor and adjacent tissue pieces were bisected; one half was stored in RNAlater at -80°C, the other sent for histology. The paper as a whole reports these results and caveats: Consistent with antigen-driven expansion, pairs of tumor regions showed higher repertoire overlap (mean roughly 36%) than either tumor-adjacent pairs (around 17%) or tumor-blood pairs (roughly 14%). Only the TCR beta chain was sequenced, so true repertoire diversity is likely underestimated because unpaired alpha chains were not captured. Compared with blood, tumors had a significantly larger share of the repertoire taken up by the top 250 clones (p = 0.039). With just a few patients in the study, the authors point out that the findings should be validated in a larger study. Since the samples were bulk and unsorted, there was no way to compare CD4+ and CD8+ T cell repertoires.

Measured from the cysteine to the phenylalanine, the CDR3 is 14 residues long. The only DNA kept is the CDR3, 42 bases in frame from the first base. Trimming at the junction amounts to 3 bases on V and 0 bases on J, and the germline ends lie 6 bases apart. In the germline V gene, CDR1 corresponds to SNHLY and CDR2 to FYNNEI. Remarks on this clonotype: Its antigen has not been determined. It has no much larger one-base neighbor in the sample; base qualities were not kept.

This receptor chain uses TRBV2 and TRBJ1-5, with the D gene call left open. Sequenced material: tumor-adjacent normal liver tissue. The sequence was obtained from a man in his forties or fifties with primary liver carcinoma and hepatitis B virus infection. For the CDR3, the sequence is CASSDGFSNQPQHF. The bases read TGTGCCAGCAGTGATGGGTTTAGCAATCAGCCCCAGCATTTT.